One and the same sample provided the 27 T cell receptor beta chains below, sequenced in a study of CD8 T cells in Susac syndrome. Random-hexamer reverse transcription was applied to roughly 0.5 to 1 ug RNA. TCRdb analysed the immunoSEQ multiplex PCR reads with MiXCR anew, one entry per CDR3 protein. This table holds approximately 53,000 distinct CDR3 sequences, roughly 93% found once. Sequences were obtained from CD8+ T cells from PBMCs. These receptor sequences come from a human donor with multiple sclerosis.

The chain has TRBV5-4 and TRBJ1-1; D not resolved. The CDR3 is made up of 13 amino acids. Trimming removed 5 bases from V and 2 bases from J, with 10 bases in between. Germline CDR1 and CDR2: SGHNT and YYREEE (reference sequence). The CDR3 loop is CASRVWSNTEAFF. DNA of the CDR3: TGTGCCAGCAGAGTTTGGTCCAACACTGAAGCTTTCTTT.

This chain links TRBV3-1 with TRBJ2-4, with 7 bases aligning to TRBD2. The V segment lost 0 bases and the J segment 6 bases; nucleotides outside the gene matches: 23. The CDR3 length is 21 residues. Germline values: CDR1 LGHDT, CDR2 YNNKEL (reference sequence). DNA of the CDR3: TGTGCCAGCAGCCAAGATCAGGGCCCAGCGGGGCTCACACGGGCGGGAAACATTCAGTACTTC. It codes for CASSQDQGPAGLTRAGNIQYF.

V usage is TRBV28 and J usage is TRBJ1-5, with D uncertain. With 6 bases removed from V and 0 bases from J, the gap between germline ends came to 6 bases. This CDR3 spans 13 amino acids. CDR1 is MDHEN, CDR2 SYDVKM, per germline. CDR3 DNA sequence: TGTGCCAGCAGGGCGAGTAGCAATCAGCCCCAGCATTTT. It codes for CASRASSNQPQHF.

The chain recombines TRBV12-5 with TRBJ2-5; D is perhaps TRBD1 (7 bases). The germline V gene has CDR1 LGHNT and CDR2 FRNRAP. This CDR3 region has 19 residues. Trimming stripped 4 bases from V and 4 bases from J, with 28 bases between. The CDR3 here is CASGSMAGRGPWFRETQYF. The CDR3 DNA follows: TGTGCTAGTGGTTCCATGGCGGGAAGGGGGCCTTGGTTTCGAGAGACCCAGTACTTC.

This chain links TRBV10-3 with TRBJ1-1; TRBD1 agrees at 8 bases. The junction had 3 bases not matched to a gene; V was cut back by 10 bases and J by 2 bases. Germline CDR1 reads ENHRY; CDR2 reads SYGVKD. CDR3 size: 12 residues. The CDR3 nucleotides are TGTGCCACCGGACAGGGTAACACTGAAGCTTTCTTT. Amino acids: CATGQGNTEAFF.

This chain links TRBV13 with TRBJ1-1; a possible D gene is TRBD1 (6 bases). The germline CDR1 and CDR2 sequences are PRHDT and FYEKMQ (reference sequence). CDR3 length equals 16 residues. The V end lost 0 bases, the J end lost 1 base, and 12 bases lay between the germline ends. CDR3 DNA: TGTGCCAGCAGCTTAGGCACGGGACATACGAACACTGAAGCTTTCTTT. Translated: CASSLGTGHTNTEAFF.

This rearrangement joins TRBV28 to TRBJ2-7; no definite D call. Looked up from germline, CDR1 is MDHEN and CDR2 is SYDVKM. Trimming took off 2 bases at V and 5 bases at J, with 10 bases between the two ends. CDR3 length: 13 amino acids. In nucleotides, the CDR3 is TGTGCCAGCAGTTTACAGGTGAACAACGAGCAGTACTTC. It translates to CASSLQVNNEQYF. Full variable domain (rest looked up from reference TRBV28 and TRBJ2-7): DVKVTQSSRYLVKRTGEKVFLECVQDMDHENMFWYRQDPGLGLRLIYFSYDVKMKEKGDIPEGYSVSREKKERFSLILESASTNQTSMYLCASSLQVNNEQYFGPGTRLTVT.

The chain recombines TRBV20-1 with TRBJ1-2; 7 positions match TRBD1. V shed 0 bases, J shed 7 bases, and the junction held 2 bases outside the gene matches. Germline CDR1 reads DFQATT; CDR2 reads SNEGSKA (reference sequence). The length of the CDR3 is 12 residues. CDR3 nucleotides: TGCAGTGCTAGAGAGACAGGGTTTGGCTACACCTTC. Amino acid sequence: CSARETGFGYTF.

In this sample, this clonotype turned up once. The V and J genes are TRBV9 and TRBJ2-2; D might be TRBD2 (5 bases). The CDR3 spans 14 residues. V was cut by 4 bases and J by 7 bases, with 14 bases left in between. From germline, CDR1 is SGDLS and CDR2 YYNGEE. CDR3 sequence (DNA): TGTGCCAGCAGCTTCCAGACCGGGGACGGGGAGCTGTTTTTT. This codes for CASSFQTGDGELFF.

V usage is TRBV12-3 or TRBV12-4 and J usage is TRBJ2-2; D is ambiguous. This CDR3 comprises 11 residues. V was pared by 4 bases and J by 6 bases, with 3 bases between. The CDR3: CASSWSGELFF. For the CDR3, the DNA is TGTGCCAGCAGTTGGTCCGGGGAGCTGTTTTTT.

This rearrangement joins TRBV3-1 to TRBJ1-2, with D maybe TRBD1 (5 bases). V lost 4 bases, J lost 7 bases, and 13 bases lay in between. CDR1 is LGHDT and CDR2 is YNNKEL in the germline V gene (reference sequence). CDR3 size: 13 residues. The CDR3 region is CASSPLTVGGYTF. CDR3 nucleotides: TGTGCCAGCAGCCCTTTGACAGTCGGTGGCTACACCTTC.

The chain combines TRBV18 with TRBJ2-1, with 10 positions matching TRBD2. Unmatched junction bases numbered 5, after V lost 3 bases and J lost 9 bases. In germline, CDR1 is KGHSH, CDR2 LQKENI. CDR3 length: 14 residues. In DNA, the CDR3 is TGTGCCAGCTCACCCCCAGCGGGGGGGCGTGAGCAGTTCTTC. Translation: CASSPPAGGREQFF.

This clonotype came up once. This chain uses TRBV4-2 with TRBJ2-7; D call uncertain. V dropped 1 base and J dropped 0 bases, with 10 bases sitting between them. Germline CDR1 LGHNA, CDR2 YNFKEQ. The CDR3 sequence is 15 residues long. The CDR3 region has the DNA TGTGCCAGCAGCCAAGTACAGCTACCCTCCTACGAGCAGTACTTC. It codes for CASSQVQLPSYEQYF.

The V call is TRBV20-1, the J call TRBJ1-2; no firm D call. The CDR3 consists of 10 residues. The V and J ends lost 4 bases and 4 bases respectively, with 4 bases between them. Germline loops: CDR1 DFQATT, CDR2 SNEGSKA (reference sequence). The CDR3 DNA reads as TGCAGTGCTAATACCTATGGCTACACCTTC. Encoded protein: CSANTYGYTF.

The chain couples TRBV20-1 to TRBJ1-1; D gene ambiguous. The CDR3 spans 14 residues. V dropped 0 bases and J dropped 1 base, with 9 bases sitting between them. Germline CDR1 DFQATT, CDR2 SNEGSKA (reference sequence). CDR3 nucleotides: TGCAGTGCTAGAGATTTCGGTCAGAACACTGAAGCTTTCTTT. Protein product: CSARDFGQNTEAFF.

The chain employs TRBV28 and TRBJ2-7; 7 nucleotides agree with TRBD1. The germline V gene encodes CDR1 MDHEN and CDR2 SYDVKM. This CDR3 comprises 16 residues. The J segment lost 4 bases and the V segment lost 5 bases, leaving 14 bases of the junction unmatched. DNA for the CDR3: TGTGCCAGCAGTACTACCTCTGACAGGGAGAGGTACGAGCAGTACTTC. Translation: CASSTTSDRERYEQYF.

The V gene is TRBV27, the J gene TRBJ1-6; D is possibly TRBD1 (6 bases). Germline V gene data show CDR1 as MNHEY and CDR2 as SMNVEV (reference sequence). CDR3 length: 13 residues. V lost 6 bases to trimming and J lost 10 bases, with 13 bases between them. Here the CDR3 DNA reads TGTGCCAGCAGCTCAGGGGTGCGGTCACCCCTCCACTTT. It codes for CASSSGVRSPLHF.

V and J are TRBV7-2 and TRBJ1-4; no clear D. Germline V lookup: CDR1 SGHTA, CDR2 FQGNSA. CDR3 length: 12 residues. Deletions cut 0 bases from V and 5 bases from J, with 1 base between. This chain's CDR3 is CASSLANEKLFF. The CDR3 region has the DNA TGTGCCAGCAGCTTAGCCAATGAAAAACTGTTTTTT.

This chain joins TRBV6-4 and TRBJ2-2, with no clear D. The CDR3 spans 13 residues. Trimming stripped 0 bases from V and 5 bases from J, with 4 bases between. The germline CDR1 and CDR2 sequences are MRHNA and SNTAGT. This CDR3 reads CASSDSETGELFF. CDR3 DNA sequence: TGTGCCAGCAGTGACTCAGAAACCGGGGAGCTGTTTTTT.

The rearrangement links TRBV7-6 to TRBJ2-7; 9 bases match TRBD1. V dropped 5 bases and J dropped 4; count of bases not matched to a gene: 9. This CDR3 is built from 15 residues. Germline V gene sequence: CDR1 SGHVS, CDR2 FNYEAQ. CDR3 in amino acids: CASSLASGQGYEQYF. CDR3 in DNA: TGTGCCAGCAGCCTGGCTTCGGGACAGGGATACGAGCAGTACTTC.

The chain carries TRBV27 and TRBJ1-1; D is unresolved. Trimming shortened V by 3 bases and J by 6 bases, and 11 bases separated the two germline ends. The CDR3 has 13 residues. Germline assignment: CDR1 MNHEY and CDR2 SMNVEV (reference sequence). The CDR3 protein is CASSFRPRAEAFF. CDR3 in DNA: TGTGCCAGCAGTTTCCGTCCCAGAGCTGAAGCTTTCTTT.

The chain recombines TRBV7-9 with TRBJ1-1, with D unresolved. The CDR3 extends over 15 amino acids. V gave up 1 base and J gave up 2 bases, with 11 bases separating them. The germline CDR1 and CDR2 sequences are SEHNR and FQNEAQ (reference sequence). This chain's CDR3 is CASSLGLGLNTEAFF. CDR3 in DNA: TGTGCCAGCAGCTTAGGATTAGGTCTTAACACTGAAGCTTTCTTT.

The count of this clonotype is one. At one end the junction does not follow the germline gene, possibly because of a read error. This chain connects TRBV12-3 or TRBV12-4 to TRBJ1-3, with 8 bases identical to TRBD1. The CDR3 has 20 amino acids. The CDR3: CASSSHPPWGQVNSENTIYF. CDR3 DNA: TGTGCCAGCAGTTCACACCCACCCTGGGGACAGGTTAACTCTGAAAACACCATATATTTT.

The chain has TRBV5-1 and TRBJ2-5; D possibly corresponds to TRBD2 (6 bases). Germline V gene lookup returns CDR1 SGHRS and CDR2 YFSETQ. The CDR3 length is 14 residues. The V end lost 2 bases, the J end lost 5 bases, and 13 bases lay between the germline ends. The CDR3 loop reads CASSFGGIRETQYF. CDR3 sequence (DNA): TGCGCCAGCAGCTTCGGGGGAATCAGGGAGACCCAGTACTTC.

The count of this clonotype is one. The chain couples TRBV15 to TRBJ1-5; D is undetermined. Germline CDR1 reads LNHNV; CDR2 reads YYDKDF (reference sequence). This CDR3 has 13 residues. V was pared by 5 bases and J by 0 bases, with 5 bases between. The CDR3 nucleotides are TGTGCCACCAGCTTCCGTAGCAATCAGCCCCAGCATTTT. Its protein is CATSFRSNQPQHF. Filled out from reference TRBV15 and TRBJ1-5, the complete variable domain reads DAMVIQNPRYQVTQFGKPVTLSCSQTLNHNVMYWYQQKSSQAPKLLFHYYDKDFNNEADTPDNFQSRRPNTSFCFLDIRSPGLGDTAMYLCATSFRSNQPQHFGDGTRLSIL.

This clonotype has a single count. This chain connects TRBV13 to TRBJ1-3; possibly TRBD1 for D (5 bases). The CDR3 is made up of 16 amino acids. The germline CDR1 and CDR2 sequences are PRHDT and FYEKMQ (reference sequence). V was trimmed by 3 bases and J by 0 bases, leaving 12 bases between them. The CDR3 nucleotides read TGTGCCAGCAGCTTGACTACAGGCTTCTCTGGAAACACCATATATTTT. Encoded protein: CASSLTTGFSGNTIYF.

The chain is built from TRBV9 and TRBJ2-7; TRBD2 aligns across 12 bases. Germline V gene data show CDR1 as SGDLS and CDR2 as YYNGEE. CDR3 length: 15 residues. With 4 bases clipped from V and 3 bases from J, the junction kept 5 bases outside the gene matches. The chain's CDR3 is CASSPSGGADYEQYF. In nucleotides, the CDR3 is TGTGCCAGCAGCCCTAGCGGGGGGGCGGACTACGAGCAGTACTTC.